A single sample is the source of the 4 T cell receptor beta chains below, sequenced in a study of Graves' ophthalmopathy and Graves' hyperthyroidism. Amplification targeted the TCR beta CDR3 regions, with RNA transcripts as the source material. The workflow started with a first-round RT-PCR run with HTBI primers and then moved on to a second-round multiplex PCR. TCRdb reprocessed the multiplex PCR reads via MiXCR and lists one record per CDR3 protein. The table lists approximately 410,000 distinct CDR3 sequences, 15% of them singletons, with around 7% in the top ten. Sequenced sample: peripheral blood. All receptors derive from a young woman with stable Graves' hyperthyroidism.

The table lists this clonotype with many counts. The chain links TRBV19 to TRBJ2-5; a weak D match, TRBD2 (5 bases). CDR3 length: 15 amino acids. From germline, CDR1 is LNHDA and CDR2 SQIVND (reference sequence). Trimming removed 3 bases at V and 3 bases at J, with 14 bases between. The CDR3 DNA is TGTGCCAGTAGTATCGGAGGCGGGCCTAAAGAGACCCAGTACTTC. Amino acids: CASSIGGGPKETQYF. Together with reference TRBV19 and TRBJ2-5, the CDR3 gives the full variable domain: DGGITQSPKYLFRKEGQNVTLSCEQNLNHDAMYWYRQDPGQGLRLIYYSQIVNDFQKGDIAEGYSVSREKKESFPLTVTSAQKNPTAFYLCASSIGGGPKETQYFGPGTRLLVL.

In its sample, this clonotype was seen a few times. This sequence joins TRBV29-1 and TRBJ1-1; D is possibly TRBD1 (6 bases). The germline gives CDR1 SQVTM, CDR2 ANQGSEA. V gave up 4 bases and J gave up 2 bases, with 20 bases separating them. The CDR3 spans 16 residues. This CDR3 reads CSVGGTGFGGNTEAFF. The CDR3 bases are TGCAGCGTTGGGGGTACAGGGTTTGGGGGAAACACTGAAGCTTTCTTT.

This clonotype was detected ten times or more. CDR3 bases: TGTGCTAGTGGCCACAGGGTACCTGAAGCTTTCTTT. Residues: CASGHRVPEAFF. This chain joins TRBV12-5 and TRBJ1-1, with a weak D call TRBD1 (6 bases). The CDR3 is made up of 12 amino acids. Germline V lookup: CDR1 LGHNT, CDR2 FRNRAP. Deletions cut 6 bases from V and 6 bases from J, with 11 bases between.

This clonotype has a count of ten or more. The V call is TRBV29-1, the J call TRBJ2-5; TRBD1 is a possible D gene (6 bases). This CDR3 comprises 13 residues. Germline V gene data show CDR1 as SQVTM and CDR2 as ANQGSEA. Trimming left V 4 bases short and J 2 bases short, with 11 bases between. CDR3 region: CSVARGPQETQYF. In nucleotides, the CDR3 is TGCAGCGTTGCCAGGGGACCGCAAGAGACCCAGTACTTC.